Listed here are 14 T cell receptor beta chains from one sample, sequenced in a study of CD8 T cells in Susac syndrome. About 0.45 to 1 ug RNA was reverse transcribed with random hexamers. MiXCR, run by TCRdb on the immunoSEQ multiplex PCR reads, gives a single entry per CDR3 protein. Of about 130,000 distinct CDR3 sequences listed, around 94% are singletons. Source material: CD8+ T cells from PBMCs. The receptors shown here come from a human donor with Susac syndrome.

DNA for the CDR3: TGTGCCAGCAGCTTAAGAGGGGGCGGATACAAAAACAATGAGCAGTTCTTC. Translated: CASSLRGGGYKNNEQFF. The chain joins TRBV7-3 to TRBJ2-1, with 7 nucleotides matching TRBD1. The CDR3 is 17 residues long. Germline V gene data show CDR1 as SGHTA and CDR2 as FQGTGA. The V and J ends lost 1 base and 5 bases, in that order; junction bases with no gene match: 11.

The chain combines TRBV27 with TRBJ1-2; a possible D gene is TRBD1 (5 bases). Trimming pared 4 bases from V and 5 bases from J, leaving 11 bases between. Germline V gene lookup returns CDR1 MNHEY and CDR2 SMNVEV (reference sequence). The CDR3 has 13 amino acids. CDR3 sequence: CASSSRQYYGYTF. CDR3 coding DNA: TGTGCCAGCAGTTCTAGACAGTATTATGGCTACACCTTC.

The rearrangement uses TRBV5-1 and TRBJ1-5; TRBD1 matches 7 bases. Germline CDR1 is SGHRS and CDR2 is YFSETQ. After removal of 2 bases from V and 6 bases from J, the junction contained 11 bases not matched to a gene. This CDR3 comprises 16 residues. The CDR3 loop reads CASSFPGQSLSQPQHF. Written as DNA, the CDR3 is TGCGCCAGCAGCTTTCCGGGACAGAGTTTAAGTCAGCCCCAGCATTTT. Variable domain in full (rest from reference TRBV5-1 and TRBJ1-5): KAGVTQTPRYLIKTRGQQVTLSCSPISGHRSVSWYQQTPGQGLQFLFEYFSETQRNKGNFPGRFSGRQFSNSRSEMNVSTLELGDSALYLCASSFPGQSLSQPQHFGDGTRLSIL.

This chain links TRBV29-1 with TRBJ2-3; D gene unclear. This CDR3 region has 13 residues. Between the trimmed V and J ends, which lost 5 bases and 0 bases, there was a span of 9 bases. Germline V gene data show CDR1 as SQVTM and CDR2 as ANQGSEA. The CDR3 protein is CSVPLYSTDTQYF. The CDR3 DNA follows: TGCAGCGTTCCCCTATACAGCACAGATACGCAGTATTTT.

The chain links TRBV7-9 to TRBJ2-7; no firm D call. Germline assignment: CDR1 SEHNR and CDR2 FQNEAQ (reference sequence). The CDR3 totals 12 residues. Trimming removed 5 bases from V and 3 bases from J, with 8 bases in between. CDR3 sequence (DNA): TGTGCCAGCAGCGCGTATAACTACGAGCAGTACTTC. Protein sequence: CASSAYNYEQYF.

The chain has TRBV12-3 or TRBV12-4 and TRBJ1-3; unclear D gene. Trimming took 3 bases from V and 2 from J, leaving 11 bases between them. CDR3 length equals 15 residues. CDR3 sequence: CASSLWQAAGNTIYF. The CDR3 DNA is TGTGCCAGCAGTTTGTGGCAGGCAGCTGGAAACACCATATATTTT.

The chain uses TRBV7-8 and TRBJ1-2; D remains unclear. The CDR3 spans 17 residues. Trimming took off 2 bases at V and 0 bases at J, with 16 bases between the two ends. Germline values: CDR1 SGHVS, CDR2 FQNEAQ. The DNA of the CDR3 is TGTGCCAGCAGCTTAATGGGGAGGGCAGTAGCTAACTATGGCTACACCTTC. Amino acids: CASSLMGRAVANYGYTF.

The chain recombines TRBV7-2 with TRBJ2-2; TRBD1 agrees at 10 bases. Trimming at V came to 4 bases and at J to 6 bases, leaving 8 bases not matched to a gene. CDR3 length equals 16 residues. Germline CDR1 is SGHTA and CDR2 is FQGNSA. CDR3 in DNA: TGTGCCAGCAGCTGGGGGGGACAGGGGTTACCCGGGGAGCTGTTTTTT. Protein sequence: CASSWGGQGLPGELFF.

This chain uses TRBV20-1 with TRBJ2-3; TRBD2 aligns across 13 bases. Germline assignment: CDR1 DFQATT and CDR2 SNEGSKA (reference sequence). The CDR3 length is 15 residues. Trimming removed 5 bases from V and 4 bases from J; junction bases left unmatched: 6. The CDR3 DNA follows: TGCAGTGCTCCCCGACTAGCGGGAGGTCCAGATACGCAGTATTTT. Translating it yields CSAPRLAGGPDTQYF.

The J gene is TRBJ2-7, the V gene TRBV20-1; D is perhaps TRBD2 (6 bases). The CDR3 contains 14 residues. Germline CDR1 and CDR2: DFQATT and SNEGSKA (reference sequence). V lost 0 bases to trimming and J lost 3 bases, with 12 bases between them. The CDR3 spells CSARDHRGNYEQYF. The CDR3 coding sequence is TGCAGTGCTAGAGATCACCGGGGGAACTACGAGCAGTACTTC.

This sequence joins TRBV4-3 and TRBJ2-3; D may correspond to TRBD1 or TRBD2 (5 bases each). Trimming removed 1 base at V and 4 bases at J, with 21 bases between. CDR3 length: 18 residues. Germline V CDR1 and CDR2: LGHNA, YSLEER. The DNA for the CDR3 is TGCGCCAGCAGCCAAGGGACGGGTGCGGGTGGGGCGTCAGATACGCAGTATTTT. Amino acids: CASSQGTGAGGASDTQYF.

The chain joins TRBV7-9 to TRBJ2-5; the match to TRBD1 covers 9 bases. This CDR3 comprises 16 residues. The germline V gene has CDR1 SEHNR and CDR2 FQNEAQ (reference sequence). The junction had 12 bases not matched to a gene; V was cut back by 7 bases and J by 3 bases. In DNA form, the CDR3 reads TGTGCCAGCAACGTGGGGACAGGGCAACTCAAAGAGACCCAGTACTTC. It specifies CASNVGTGQLKETQYF.

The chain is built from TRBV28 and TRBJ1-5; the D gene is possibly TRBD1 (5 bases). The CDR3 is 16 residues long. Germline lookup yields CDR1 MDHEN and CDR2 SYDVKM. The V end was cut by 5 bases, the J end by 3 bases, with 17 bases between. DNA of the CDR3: TGTGCCAGCAGTCAATGGTGGGGGGAGATCAATCAGCCCCAGCATTTT. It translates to CASSQWWGEINQPQHF.

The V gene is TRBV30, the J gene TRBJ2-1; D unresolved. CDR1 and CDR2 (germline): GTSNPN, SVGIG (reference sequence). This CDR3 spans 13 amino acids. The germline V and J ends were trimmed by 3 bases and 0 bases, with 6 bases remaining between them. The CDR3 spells CAWSGISYNEQFF. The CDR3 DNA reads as TGTGCCTGGAGCGGTATCTCCTACAATGAGCAGTTCTTC.